A selection of T cell receptor beta chains follows, all from one sample in a study of beta chain features in type 1 diabetes. Some clones are missing from TCRdb's copy, which holds only in-frame ones; the method was immunoSEQ multiplex PCR. The data hold fewer than 350,000 clones, with roughly 21% observed a single time. Sequencing was performed on naive CD4+ T cells from blood. The receptors here all came from a woman younger than 35 in good health. The CDR3 runs from the conserved cysteine through the conserved F or W. A D gene is named only where the DNA matches it firmly.

d_gene | v_gene | CDR3aa
TRBD2 | TRBV5-1 | CASSSGLAGGTSTDTQYF
. | TRBV1 | CTSSQVPSGVHTDTQYF
. | TRBV10-3 | CAISDSKLNTEAFF
. | TRBV30 | CAWSSGDNYGYTF
TRBD2 | TRBV9 | CASSSSGGAGTDTQYF
TRBD2 | TRBV6-5 | CASSYRGREGRNEQFF
TRBD2 | TRBV2 | CASSERLAVYGELFF
. | TRBV5-4 | CASSPGGSRAAYGYTF
. | TRBV5-1 | CASSLAGRETQYF
TRBD1 | TRBV4-1 | CASSHSGTGGEKLFF
TRBD2 | TRBV5-1 | CASSSRGLDVRELFF
TRBD2 | TRBV29-1 | CSVGPAGRWDEQYF
. | TRBV5-4 | CASSFGTGANVLTF
. | TRBV25-1 | CASSISGTYNEQFF
TRBD2 | TRBV18 | CASSTTSGRANEQFF
. | TRBV15 | CATSPAGNTEAFF
TRBD2 | TRBV11-2 | CASSGGSLAGANEQFF
TRBD1 | TRBV18 | CASSPGQGARHSPLHF
. | TRBV5-1 | CASSSGEKLFF
TRBD1 | TRBV7-9 | CASSPTGGYEQYF
. | TRBV18 | CASSPRGISTDTQYF
. | TRBV27 | CASSSRTDNADTQYF
. | TRBV14 | CASSRGRRLQETQYF
TRBD1 | TRBV4-1 | CASSPRTGSWEQYF
TRBD1 | TRBV2 | CASTVMGQVNTEAFF
. | TRBV4-1 | CASSPRTAVVATNEKLFF
TRBD2 | TRBV4-1 | CASSLNSGRATGELFF
TRBD2 | TRBV18 | CASSLTSGEDTQYF
TRBD2 | TRBV9 | CASSVAGGPNEQFF
. | TRBV29-1 | CSVESYLPGLRYGYTF
TRBD2 | TRBV2 | CATSPGTSGGTQYF
. | TRBV7-8 | CASSFRWEPVIEYF
. | TRBV7-9 | CASSTLGQPEAFF
. | TRBV30 | CAWSPGHPGYTF
TRBD1 | TRBV5-6 | CASSWTGVGKTQYF
. | TRBV25-1 | CASSEKAGTYSYNEQFF
. | TRBV13 | CASSLNTQGSQHF
TRBD1 | TRBV4-3 | CASSQAGQGWNGYTF
. | TRBV30 | CAWSLGLGTEAFF
TRBD1 | TRBV7-9 | CASSLGQGYGYTF
. | TRBV19 | CASSSKDRSNQPQHF
. | TRBV5-1 | CASSPEEGNSPLHF